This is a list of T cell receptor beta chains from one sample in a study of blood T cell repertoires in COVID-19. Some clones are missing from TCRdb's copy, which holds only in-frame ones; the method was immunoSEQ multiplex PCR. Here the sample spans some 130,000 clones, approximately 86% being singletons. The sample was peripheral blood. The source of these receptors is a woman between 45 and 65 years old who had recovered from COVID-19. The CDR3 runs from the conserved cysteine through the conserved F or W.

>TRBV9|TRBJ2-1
CASSRLGGAYNEQFF
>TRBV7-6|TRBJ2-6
CASSLDVGGYSGANVLTF
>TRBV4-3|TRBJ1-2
CASSHVTGGGYTF
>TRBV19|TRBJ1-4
CASSGTAATNEKLFF
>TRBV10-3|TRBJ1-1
CAISDIATGGVLKAFF
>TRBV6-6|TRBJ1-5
CATQQGGGGQPQHF
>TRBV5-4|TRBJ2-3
CASSLGQRTDTQYF
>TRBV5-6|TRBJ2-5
CASSLVTGQETQYF
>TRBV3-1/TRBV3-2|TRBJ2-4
CASAAQGLAKNIQYF
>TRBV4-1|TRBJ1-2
CASRRSEDRLYGYTF
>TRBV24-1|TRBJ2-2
CATSDPTSGRNTGELFF
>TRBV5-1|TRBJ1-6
CASSPGTGPPPLHF
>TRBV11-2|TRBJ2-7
CASSARLDSSYEQYF
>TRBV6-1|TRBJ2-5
CASSEAPDSQETQYF
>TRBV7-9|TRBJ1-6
CASSNQVSPLHF
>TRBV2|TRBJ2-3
CASSDRGIDTQYF
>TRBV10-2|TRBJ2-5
CASARLAEETQYF
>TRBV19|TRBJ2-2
CASSTGVAGELFF
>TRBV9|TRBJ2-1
CASSVGGGQDYNEQFF
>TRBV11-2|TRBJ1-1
CASSPRGSAPGWAFF
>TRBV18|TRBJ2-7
CASSPPAGAYEQYF
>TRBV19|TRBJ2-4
CASSMSTYKNIQYF
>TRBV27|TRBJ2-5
CGNYRTAMYQETQYF
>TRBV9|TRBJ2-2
CASSTSLGAGTGELFF
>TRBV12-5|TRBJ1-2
CASGLVIAGTAFNYGYTF
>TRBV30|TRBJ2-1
CAYAGTGRNEQFF
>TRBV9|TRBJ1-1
CASSVAPQGAGTEAFF
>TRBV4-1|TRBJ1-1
CASSQARGGVGVRRTEAFF
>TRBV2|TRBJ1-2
CASREDRTGDYGYTF
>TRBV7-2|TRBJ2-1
CASSRSNEQFF
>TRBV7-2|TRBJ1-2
CASSQYSGTVYGYTF
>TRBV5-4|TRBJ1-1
CASSLGQGLNTEAFF
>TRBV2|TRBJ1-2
CASSDQGWAGYTF